This entry lists 16 T cell receptor beta chains sequenced from one sample in a study of CD8 T cells in Susac syndrome. RNA totalling roughly 0.45 to 1 ug underwent reverse transcription with random hexamers. TCRdb processed the immunoSEQ multiplex PCR reads anew with MiXCR; each CDR3 protein has one entry. Here the sample spans around 170,000 distinct CDR3 sequences, approximately 94% being singletons. The specimen sequenced was CD4+ T cells from PBMCs. These receptors originate from a human donor with Susac syndrome.

This clonotype has only one observation. The V and J genes are TRBV11-3 and TRBJ2-1, with D unclear. The germline V gene encodes CDR1 SGHNT and CDR2 YENEEA. CDR3 length equals 13 residues. V was clipped by 5 bases and J by 6 bases, with 11 bases between them. The CDR3, as DNA: TGTGCCAGCAGCCGCCTTGAGTCCAATGAGCAGTTCTTC. Amino acids: CASSRLESNEQFF. Full variable domain (missing parts from reference TRBV11-3 and TRBJ2-1): EAGVVQSPRYKIIEKKQPVAFWCNPISGHNTLYWYLQNLGQGPELLIRYENEEAVDDSQLPKDRFSAERLKGVDSTLKIQPAELGDSAVYLCASSRLESNEQFFGPGTRLTVL.

The J gene is TRBJ2-7, the V gene TRBV28; D is undetermined. The CDR3 sequence is 14 residues long. Looked up from germline, CDR1 is MDHEN and CDR2 is SYDVKM. Between the trimmed V and J ends, which lost 4 bases and 6 bases, there was a span of 16 bases. CDR3 bases: TGTGCCAGCAGTTCGCCTTACCCCTACGGCGAGCAGTACTTC. It yields the protein CASSSPYPYGEQYF.

This rearrangement joins TRBV20-1 to TRBJ2-5, with unresolved D. The CDR3 is made up of 11 amino acids. Germline lookup yields CDR1 DFQATT and CDR2 SNEGSKA (reference sequence). Trimming pared 5 bases from V and 0 bases from J, leaving 4 bases between. The CDR3 here is CSAPHQETQYF. CDR3 in DNA: TGCAGTGCTCCGCACCAAGAGACCCAGTACTTC.

The rearrangement joins TRBV28 to TRBJ2-3, with D possibly matching TRBD2 (6 bases). CDR1 MDHEN and CDR2 SYDVKM come from the germline V gene. This CDR3 spans 15 amino acids. V gave up 3 bases and J gave up 3 bases, with 13 bases separating them. The CDR3 spells CASSFARETTDTQYF. Here the CDR3 DNA reads TGTGCCAGCAGTTTTGCGCGGGAAACGACAGATACGCAGTATTTT.

V and J are TRBV20-1 and TRBJ2-7; 9 nucleotides line up with TRBD1. Germline assignment: CDR1 DFQATT and CDR2 SNEGSKA (reference sequence). The CDR3 covers 13 residues. With V trimmed by 5 bases and J by 6 bases, 8 bases remained unmatched. The CDR3 here is CSAAGTGYPEQYF. CDR3 coding DNA: TGCAGTGCTGCCGGGACAGGGTATCCCGAGCAGTACTTC.

The chain is built from TRBV28 and TRBJ1-2; TRBD1 is a possible D gene (5 bases). The CDR3 is 15 residues long. V gave up 3 bases and J gave up 2 bases, with 13 bases separating them. CDR1 is MDHEN, CDR2 SYDVKM, per germline. The CDR3 DNA sequence: TGTGCCAGCAGTTTCCCGCTAGGGGCCAACTATGGCTACACCTTC. Translated, it gives CASSFPLGANYGYTF.

The chain links TRBV10-3 to TRBJ2-7; no definite D call. Trimming shortened V by 3 bases and J by 7 bases, and 7 bases separated the two germline ends. This CDR3 spans 11 amino acids. The germline V gene encodes CDR1 ENHRY and CDR2 SYGVKD. For the CDR3, the DNA is TGTGCCATCAGTGAAGTGGAGGAGCAGTACTTC. This sequence encodes CAISEVEEQYF.

The chain couples TRBV7-2 to TRBJ2-3, with 10 bases fitting TRBD2. CDR3 size: 17 residues. Germline V gene lookup returns CDR1 SGHTA and CDR2 FQGNSA. Unmatched junction bases numbered 10, after V lost 2 bases and J lost 5 bases. CDR3 residues: CASSLRSSGRGLDTQYF. The DNA of the CDR3 is TGTGCCAGCAGCTTAAGGTCTAGCGGGAGAGGGTTAGATACGCAGTATTTT.

CDR3 loop: CASSHTKGSSYNEQFF. The DNA for the CDR3 is TGCGCCAGCAGCCATACTAAGGGTAGCTCCTACAATGAGCAGTTCTTC. This rearrangement joins TRBV4-3 to TRBJ2-1; D remains ambiguous. Germline loops: CDR1 LGHNA, CDR2 YSLEER. Deletions cut 3 bases from V and 0 bases from J, with 12 bases between. The CDR3 length is 16 residues.

J is TRBJ1-3 and V is TRBV7-9; no definite D call. Trimming cost V 6 bases and J 0 bases, with 12 bases left between them. CDR3 size: 15 residues. Germline V gives CDR1 SEHNR, CDR2 FQNEAQ (reference sequence). CDR3 sequence (DNA): TGTGCCAGCAGGTCCGCTACTCTCTCTGGAAACACCATATATTTT. Its translation: CASRSATLSGNTIYF.

This clonotype appeared a single time. The V gene is TRBV20-1, the J gene TRBJ1-1; 9 bases are a match to TRBD1. Germline CDR1 DFQATT, CDR2 SNEGSKA (reference sequence). There are 13 residues in the CDR3. Unmatched junction bases numbered 2, after V lost 0 bases and J lost 6 bases. CDR3 protein: CSARDHRGPEAFF. Here the CDR3 DNA reads TGCAGTGCTAGAGATCACAGGGGGCCTGAAGCTTTCTTT.

The chain has TRBV15 and TRBJ1-6; possibly TRBD1 for D (5 bases). This CDR3 has 17 amino acids. Looked up from germline, CDR1 is LNHNV and CDR2 is YYDKDF (reference sequence). V shed 1 base and J shed 6 bases, with 16 bases lying between them. The CDR3 DNA reads as TGTGCCACCAGCAGAGGAGGGCCAGGGACCCGTAATTCACCCCTCCACTTT. This codes for CATSRGGPGTRNSPLHF.

CDR3 in DNA: TGTGCCAGCAGCCAAGGTCAGGGACTAGCGGGGAATGAGCAGTTCTTC. It translates to CASSQGQGLAGNEQFF. The chain joins TRBV14 to TRBJ2-1; TRBD2 matches 13 bases. The V gene end was trimmed by 1 base and the J gene end by 7 bases; junction bases not matched to a gene: 4. CDR3 length: 16 residues. Germline-derived CDR1 and CDR2 are SGHDN and FVKESK.

V is TRBV29-1 and J is TRBJ2-5, with TRBD2 identical over 7 bases. In germline, CDR1 is SQVTM, CDR2 ANQGSEA. V dropped 2 bases and J dropped 4; count of bases not matched to a gene: 7. The CDR3 covers 14 residues. In DNA form, the CDR3 reads TGCAGCGTTGAATGGGCTAGCGGTGGAGAGACCCAGTACTTC. It yields the protein CSVEWASGGETQYF.

This chain uses TRBV20-1 with TRBJ2-5; 10 positions agree with TRBD2. Trimming at V came to 3 bases and at J to 4 bases, leaving 11 bases not matched to a gene. Germline CDR1 DFQATT, CDR2 SNEGSKA (reference sequence). This CDR3 has 16 residues. The CDR3 DNA sequence: TGCAGTGCTAGCATCCACGGGACTAGCGTCGGAGAGACCCAGTACTTC. It is translated as CSASIHGTSVGETQYF.

This chain uses TRBV5-1 with TRBJ2-6; D is ambiguous. CDR1 and CDR2 (germline): SGHRS, YFSETQ. The length of the CDR3 is 13 residues. Trimming took off 4 bases at V and 4 bases at J, with 6 bases between the two ends. CDR3 region: CASSLEGANVLTF. CDR3 DNA: TGCGCCAGCAGCCTCGAGGGGGCCAACGTCCTGACTTTC.